This entry lists 3 T cell receptor beta chains sequenced from one sample in a study of chemoradiotherapy in HPV16-positive cancers. Repertoires were generated with immunoSEQ multiplex PCR, while TCRdb's copy carries only in-frame clones and drops some. The table lists just under 4,000 clones, around 80% of them singletons. The sample consisted of tumor tissue, taken from a patient who underwent chemoradiotherapy. The receptor source for this set is a human donor with HPV-associated anogenital cancer.

This chain uses TRBV6-4 with TRBJ1-6; D is undetermined. V lost 5 bases, J lost 6 bases, and 11 bases lay in between. The CDR3 has 14 residues. Germline values: CDR1 MRHNA, CDR2 SNTAGT. CDR3 sequence (DNA): TGTGCCAGCAGTCCCAGTCCGGGTAATTCACCCCTCCACTTT. Protein product: CASSPSPGNSPLHF.

The chain uses TRBV10-3 and TRBJ2-7; 7 nucleotides align to TRBD1. CDR1 ENHRY and CDR2 SYGVKD come from the germline V gene. The CDR3 length is 10 residues. The CDR3 loop reads CAFRGYEQYF. The CDR3 DNA reads as TGTGCTTTCAGGGGGTACGAGCAGTACTTC.

This sequence joins TRBV5-4 and TRBJ1-1; 8 bases are shared with TRBD1. The trim removed 0 bases at V and 5 bases at J, leaving 3 bases unmatched. Looked up from germline, CDR1 is SGHNT and CDR2 is YYREEE (reference sequence). The CDR3 sequence is 14 residues long. CDR3 bases: TGTGCCAGCAGCTTGGGGACAGGGAGAACTGAAGCTTTCTTT. It encodes CASSLGTGRTEAFF.